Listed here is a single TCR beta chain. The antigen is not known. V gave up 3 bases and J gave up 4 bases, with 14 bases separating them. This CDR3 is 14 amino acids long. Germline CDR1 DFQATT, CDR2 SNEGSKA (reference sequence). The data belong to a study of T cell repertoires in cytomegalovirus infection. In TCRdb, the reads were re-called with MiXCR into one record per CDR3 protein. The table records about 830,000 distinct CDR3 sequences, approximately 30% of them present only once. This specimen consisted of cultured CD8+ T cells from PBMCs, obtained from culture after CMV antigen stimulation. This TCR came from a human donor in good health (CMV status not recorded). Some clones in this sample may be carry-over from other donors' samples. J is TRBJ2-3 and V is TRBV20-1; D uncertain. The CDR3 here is CSASGAAFPDTQYF. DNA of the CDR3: TGCAGTGCTAGCGGCGCCGCCTTCCCAGATACGCAGTATTTT.